Detailed here is one TCR beta chain. TCRdb's copy holds only in-frame clones and misses some; the assay was immunoSEQ multiplex PCR. This table holds 250,000 to 350,000 clones, 70% to 90% found once. The sample originates from a study of blood T cell repertoires in COVID-19. About the study: The United States, Italy and Spain supplied acute and convalescent COVID-19 samples.

V lost 4 bases and J 5 bases, leaving 11 bases between the germline ends. This CDR3 contains 13 residues. Germline V gene data show CDR1 as SEHNR and CDR2 as FQNEAQ (reference sequence). This receptor was taken from a woman aged 60-75 years in a cohort exposed to, infected with or recovered from COVID-19 (not recorded which). V gene TRBV7-9 combines with J gene TRBJ1-1; tentative D call: TRBD1 (5 bases). The sequencing sample was made of PBMCs or T cells enriched from blood (not recorded which). This CDR3 reads CASSSPGGTEAFF. DNA for the CDR3: TGTGCCAGCAGCTCTCCCGGGGGGACTGAAGCTTTCTTT. The full variable domain, completed using reference TRBV7-9 and TRBJ1-1, is DTGVSQNPRHKITKRGQNVTFRCDPISEHNRLYWYRQTLGQGPEFLTYFQNEAQLEKSRLLSDRFSAERPKGSFSTLEIQRTEQGDSAMYLCASSSPGGTEAFFGQGTRLTVV.